This T cell receptor beta chain is from a study of shared clonotypes between healthy human individuals. Overall study context: A couple of women and a few men aged 18 to 49 made up the donors.

Memory CD4+ cells were the fraction left after CD45RA+ naive selection. Data came from immunoSEQ multiplex PCR; TCRdb stores just in-frame clones and leaves some out. The sample lists 2 million to 3 million clones, more than 85% occurring once. Findings and caveats of the study: Only blood was sampled, and tissue TCR repertoires likely differ from blood ones.

In the case of this clone: Its matching antigen is unknown.

The receptor comes from a man aged 18 to 30 in good health. Some clones in this sample may be carry-over from other donors' samples. Sample: naive CD4+ T cells from PBMCs. Regarding subset: CD45RA+ positively selected.

As DNA, the CDR3 is TGTGCCAGCAGTTTATCAGGGAAACCCTACGAGCAGTACTTC. It specifies CASSLSGKPYEQYF. This rearrangement joins TRBV27 to TRBJ2-7, with D unclear. Germline V CDR1 and CDR2: MNHEY, SMNVEV (reference sequence). The CDR3 loop spans 14 amino acids. Trimming stripped 0 bases from V and 2 bases from J, with 8 bases between.